The 14 T cell receptor beta chains given below trace back to one sample, sequenced in a study of T-cell reconstitution after alpha-beta-depleted transplantation in children. The TCRbeta library was prepared with unique molecular identifiers. One entry per CDR3 protein results from TCRdb running MiXCR on the PCR reads. The table includes around 370,000 distinct CDR3 sequences, around 15% detected once. The sample consisted of PBMCs, mostly from graft donor cells, taken 360 days after TCRalphabeta/CD19-depleted stem cell transplant. These receptors were taken from a male patient aged 2-15 years who had a stem cell transplant for acute lymphoblastic leukemia, so the T cells may come from the graft donor.

The chain joins TRBV29-1 to TRBJ2-7; D remains ambiguous. Trimming took 6 bases from V and 0 from J, leaving 9 bases between them. Germline V lookup: CDR1 SQVTM, CDR2 ANQGSEA. The CDR3 is made up of 12 amino acids. In DNA form, the CDR3 reads TGCAGCGTGCGACTGAGCTCCTACGAGCAGTACTTC. As protein: CSVRLSSYEQYF.

This clonotype was found a few times. The rearrangement uses TRBV20-1 and TRBJ2-7; 8 bases agree with TRBD1. Germline V gene lookup returns CDR1 DFQATT and CDR2 SNEGSKA (reference sequence). The CDR3 consists of 16 residues. Trimming removed 5 bases from V and 1 base from J; junction bases left unmatched: 13. CDR3: CSAERQGAIRSYEQYF. CDR3 coding DNA: TGCAGTGCTGAGAGGCAGGGGGCTATAAGGTCCTACGAGCAGTACTTC.

The CDR3 sequence: CASKPSGRLGTDTQYF. As DNA, the CDR3 is TGTGCCAGCAAGCCTAGCGGTAGGCTTGGCACAGATACGCAGTATTTT. The chain is built from TRBV28 and TRBJ2-3; 7 bases are shared with TRBD2. The CDR3 loop spans 16 amino acids. Losses at the gene ends were 7 bases for V and 1 base for J; bases not matched to a gene: 11. The V gene's germline CDR1 is MDHEN and CDR2 SYDVKM.

This clonotype was counted at least ten times. V gene TRBV20-1 combines with J gene TRBJ2-7; D is ambiguous. CDR1 is DFQATT and CDR2 is SNEGSKA in the germline V gene (reference sequence). The CDR3 runs to 10 residues. V was pared by 2 bases and J by 5 bases, with 4 bases between. The CDR3 loop is CSARRNEQYF. CDR3 nucleotide sequence: TGCAGTGCTAGAAGGAACGAGCAGTACTTC.

This clonotype was found a few times. This sequence joins TRBV9 and TRBJ2-3, with 9 bases lining up with TRBD1. CDR1 and CDR2 (germline): SGDLS, YYNGEE. The CDR3 has 17 amino acids. V was clipped by 4 bases and J by 5 bases; unmatched bases: 14. This CDR3 is CASSKDVGTGPLDTQYF. The CDR3 DNA sequence: TGTGCCAGCAGCAAAGACGTGGGGACAGGGCCTTTAGATACGCAGTATTTT.

This clonotype has ten or more counts. DNA of the CDR3: TGTGCCAGCAGCTCCAGCGCCCGCGGGAGTTCCTACAATGAGCAGTTCTTC. Translation gives CASSSSARGSSYNEQFF. V and J are TRBV7-6 and TRBJ2-1, with TRBD2 identical over 7 bases. This CDR3 is built from 17 residues. Trimming took 4 bases from V and 1 from J; bases not matched to a gene: 10. CDR1 is SGHVS, CDR2 FNYEAQ, per germline.

This clonotype has just a few counts. The CDR3 DNA is TGCGCCAGCAGCTTGGACCCTCTCCTAGCCCAAGAGACCCAGTACTTC. Translating it yields CASSLDPLLAQETQYF. The chain combines TRBV5-1 with TRBJ2-5, with D perhaps TRBD2 (5 bases). Germline V gene sequence: CDR1 SGHRS, CDR2 YFSETQ. The CDR3 runs to 16 residues. Trimming removed 0 bases at V and 1 base at J, with 13 bases between.

CDR3 sequence (DNA): TGTGCCAGCAGTTTGAGGAGCTATGGCTACACCTTC. It translates to CASSLRSYGYTF. The chain links TRBV12-3 or TRBV12-4 to TRBJ1-2; no clear D. V was trimmed by 3 bases and J by 4 bases, leaving 6 bases between them. This CDR3 has 12 amino acids.

This clonotype was detected a few times. This chain links TRBV6-5 with TRBJ2-3; 7 positions match TRBD1. There are 15 residues in the CDR3. From germline, CDR1 is MNHEY and CDR2 SVGAGI. J was trimmed by 0 bases and V by 2 bases; bases with no gene match: 2. In DNA, the CDR3 is TGTGCCAGCAGTTACCGGGACAGCAGCACAGATACGCAGTATTTT. It specifies CASSYRDSSTDTQYF.

J is TRBJ2-7 and V is TRBV12-3 or TRBV12-4; TRBD2 aligns across 7 bases. The CDR3 spans 12 residues. The ends lost 6 bases at V and 6 bases at J; junction bases unmatched: 5. The CDR3 here is CASRRGGVEQYF. The CDR3 DNA reads as TGTGCCAGCAGGAGGGGAGGGGTCGAGCAGTACTTC.

The J gene is TRBJ2-1, the V gene TRBV20-1; the match to TRBD2 covers 8 bases. V gave up 1 base and J gave up 5 bases; unmatched junction bases: 4. Germline assignment: CDR1 DFQATT and CDR2 SNEGSKA (reference sequence). The CDR3 consists of 14 residues. CDR3 sequence (DNA): TGCAGTGCTAGAGTAACTAGCGGACACAATGAGCAGTTCTTC. Translated: CSARVTSGHNEQFF.

This clonotype was counted only a few times. V usage is TRBV7-6 and J usage is TRBJ2-3, with 7 positions matching TRBD1. Looked up from germline, CDR1 is SGHVS and CDR2 is FNYEAQ. After removal of 8 bases from V and 1 base from J, the junction contained 9 bases not matched to a gene. The CDR3 consists of 15 residues. The CDR3: CASQGDIGRTDTQYF. The CDR3 DNA is TGTGCCAGCCAGGGGGACATAGGTCGCACAGATACGCAGTATTTT.

This clonotype was picked up many times. The J gene is TRBJ2-1, the V gene TRBV7-2; D possibly corresponds to TRBD1 (5 bases). The V gene lost 2 bases and the J gene lost 9 bases, with 17 bases spanning the gap. The CDR3 length is 15 residues. Germline-derived CDR1 and CDR2 are SGHTA and FQGNSA. The CDR3 loop is CASSLSGASRGEQFF. The CDR3 coding sequence is TGTGCCAGCAGCTTATCTGGGGCTAGTAGGGGTGAGCAGTTCTTC.

This clonotype was detected ten times or more. The chain combines TRBV12-3 or TRBV12-4 with TRBJ2-7; TRBD2 might be the D (5 bases). Trimming left V 2 bases short and J 1 base short, with 6 bases between. This CDR3 is built from 13 residues. The chain's CDR3 is CASSLSGSYEQYF. The CDR3 nucleotides are TGTGCCAGCAGTTTAAGCGGTTCCTACGAGCAGTACTTC.